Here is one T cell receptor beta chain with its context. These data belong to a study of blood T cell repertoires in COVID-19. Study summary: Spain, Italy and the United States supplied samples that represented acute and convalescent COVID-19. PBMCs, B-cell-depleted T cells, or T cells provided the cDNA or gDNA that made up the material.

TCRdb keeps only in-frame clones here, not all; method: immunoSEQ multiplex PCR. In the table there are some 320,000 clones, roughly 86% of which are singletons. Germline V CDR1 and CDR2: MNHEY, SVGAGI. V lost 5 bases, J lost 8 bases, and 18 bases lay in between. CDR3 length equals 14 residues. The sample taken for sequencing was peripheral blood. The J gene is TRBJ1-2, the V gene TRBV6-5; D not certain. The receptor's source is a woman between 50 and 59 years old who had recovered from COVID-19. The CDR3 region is CASSMGGNRLGYTF. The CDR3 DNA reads TGTGCCAGCAGTATGGGTGGAAACCGACTGGGCTACACCTTC.